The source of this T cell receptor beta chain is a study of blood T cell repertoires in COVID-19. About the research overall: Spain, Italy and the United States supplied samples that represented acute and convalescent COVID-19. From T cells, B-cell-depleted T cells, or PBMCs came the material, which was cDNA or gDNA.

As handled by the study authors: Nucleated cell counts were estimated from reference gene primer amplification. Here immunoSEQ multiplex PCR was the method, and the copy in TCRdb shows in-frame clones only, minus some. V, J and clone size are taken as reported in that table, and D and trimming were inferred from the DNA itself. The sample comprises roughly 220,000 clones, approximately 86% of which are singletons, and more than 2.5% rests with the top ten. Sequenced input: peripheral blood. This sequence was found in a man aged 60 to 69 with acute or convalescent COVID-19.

The CDR3 coding sequence is TGCGCCAGCAGCCAAGAAGGGGCCTGGACCTACGAGCAGTACTTC. It specifies CASSQEGAWTYEQYF. The chain couples TRBV4-3 to TRBJ2-7; TRBD1 might be the D (5 bases). CDR1 and CDR2 from the germline V gene are LGHNA and YSLEER. Trimming pared 0 bases from V and 2 bases from J, leaving 11 bases between. The CDR3 has 15 amino acids.